Listed below are T cell receptor beta chains from one sample, sequenced in a study of blood T cell repertoires in COVID-19. TCRdb's copy holds only in-frame clones and misses some; the assay was immunoSEQ multiplex PCR. Of around 150,000 clones in the sample, roughly 88% are singletons; the top ten hold over 4%. The specimen was PBMCs or T cells enriched from blood (not recorded which). These receptors were obtained from a man aged 70-80 years who had been exposed to COVID-19. Each CDR3 is given with its conserved first and last residue. Each record gives: J gene, D gene, clone size, V gene, CDR3 DNA, CDR3 protein. D genes are given only for firm matches. Clone size is not always given. Where it is, it says once, few, many or a class for expanded clones.

TRBJ2-3	TRBD2	few	TRBV2	TGTGCCAGCAGCCCAGCGGGATATCCAGATACGCAGTATTTT	CASSPAGYPDTQYF
TRBJ2-1	TRBD2	few	TRBV10-3	TGTGCCATCAGTGCCACCGGGAGGGGCAGGACGATCTTC	CAISATGRGRTIF
TRBJ2-1	TRBD1	NA	TRBV6-5	TGTGCCAGCGGTACGGGCCAGGGGGCCTACAATGAGCAGTTCTTC	CASGTGQGAYNEQFF
TRBJ1-3	NA	once	TRBV7-2	TGTGCCAGCAGCTTAGCGACGGGGGGAATGGGGGCAAGCTCTGGAAACACCATATATTTT	CASSLATGGMGASSGNTIYF
TRBJ2-5	NA	NA	TRBV28	TGTGCCAGCAGCGCGGGATTGGAGACCCAGTACTTC	CASSAGLETQYF
TRBJ2-5	TRBD2	NA	TRBV3-1/TRBV3-2	TGTGCCAGCAGCCAAGTTGGCGGGGGGCTTGGGGAGACCCAGTACTTC	CASSQVGGGLGETQYF
TRBJ2-1	TRBD2	NA	TRBV18	TGTGCCAGCTCCCCTTCTGGTAGCGGGGCGGCCAATGAGCAGTTCTTC	CASSPSGSGAANEQFF
TRBJ1-5	NA	NA	TRBV7-9	TGTGCCAGCAGCTTAGAGGGGGGGTCCTATCAGCCCCAGCATTTT	CASSLEGGSYQPQHF
TRBJ2-7	NA	NA	TRBV6-1	TGTGCCAGCAGTGAAGCCACCTACGAGCAGTACTTC	CASSEATYEQYF
TRBJ2-1	TRBD2	NA	TRBV28	TGTGCCAGCAGTTTAAATGGACTAGTAGTTGAGCAGTTCTTC	CASSLNGLVVEQFF
TRBJ1-5	TRBD1	NA	TRBV19	TGTGCCAGTAGCGAGACAGGGGGGTTTACGCCCCAGCATTTT	CASSETGGFTPQHF
TRBJ1-3	NA	NA	TRBV7-2	TGTGCCAGCAGCTTAGACGCTCCTGGTAGTGGAAACACCATATATTTT	CASSLDAPGSGNTIYF
TRBJ2-3	NA	few	TRBV5-1	TGCGCCAGCACCCACGACAGTACTAGCACAGATACGCAGTATTTT	CASTHDSTSTDTQYF
TRBJ1-3	NA	NA	TRBV25-1	TGTGCCAGCAGTCCCGTTTCCCCTGGAAACACCATATATTTT	CASSPVSPGNTIYF
TRBJ1-3	TRBD1	NA	TRBV6-2/TRBV6-3	TGTGCCAGCAGTTCCCCATGGGCAGGGGGCAAAGGAAACACCATATATTTT	CASSSPWAGGKGNTIYF
TRBJ2-5	TRBD2	NA	TRBV18	TGTGCCAGCTCACCAAGGAGGCGGGAGCAAGAGACCCAGTACTTC	CASSPRRREQETQYF
TRBJ2-3	NA	NA	TRBV28	TGTGCCAGCGGAGGTTCGACAGATACGCAGTATTTT	CASGGSTDTQYF
TRBJ2-3	NA	NA	TRBV21-1	TGTGCCAGCACCGAAGGGACAGGTAGAGCTACAGATACGCAGTATTTT	CASTEGTGRATDTQYF
TRBJ1-4	TRBD1	NA	TRBV2	TGTGCCAGCATTTCCGAGGGGGCGCAGGATGAAAAACTGTTTTTT	CASISEGAQDEKLFF
TRBJ2-7	NA	NA	TRBV6-7	TGTGCCAGGCCGGGGTGGATCCGGGCCCGCCGGGCCTACGAGCAGTACTTC	CARPGWIRARRAYEQYF
TRBJ1-6	NA	NA	TRBV9	TGTGCCAGCAACCCGGCACTAGAAAATTCACCCCTCCACTTT	CASNPALENSPLHF
TRBJ1-1	NA	NA	TRBV12-3/TRBV12-4	TGTGCCAGCAGTTCGTCAGTGAACACTGAAGCTTTCTTT	CASSSSVNTEAFF